The clone carrying this T cell receptor (beta chain) was seen a handful of times. The record originates from a study of tumor T cells in aggressive B-cell lymphoma. Sequencing was performed with immunoSEQ multiplex PCR; in TCRdb, only in-frame clones are kept and a portion is missing. The sample lists approximately 2,000 clones, about 90% seen once, with over 15% in the top ten. Per the germline V gene, CDR1 is SGDLS and CDR2 is YYNGEE. This CDR3 has 15 residues. V shed 3 bases and J 3 bases; nucleotides not matched to a gene: 5. The sequencing input was tumor tissue. This sequence was found in an adult with diffuse large B cell lymphoma. This chain connects TRBV9 to TRBJ2-7, with 11 bases aligning to TRBD2. The CDR3 coding sequence is TGTGCCAGCAGCGAGGGGCTAGCGGGAGGCTACGAGCAGTACTTC. Its translation: CASSEGLAGGYEQYF.